These T cell receptor beta chains were read from a single sample in a study of cytomegalovirus exposure and HLA in healthy donors. Method: immunoSEQ multiplex PCR; TCRdb's copy keeps in-frame clones and lacks some. The sample shows 150,000 to 180,000 clones, more than 70% of them seen only once. The sequenced sample was PBMCs. The receptors come from a human donor in good health. Each CDR3 is given without its conserved first and last residue. The D gene is left open where the match is weak.

CDR3: ASSPGTGAQETQY; J: TRBJ2-5; D: TRBD1; V: TRBV9
CDR3: ASSLGAGATTNEKLF; J: TRBJ1-4; D: .; V: TRBV7-2
CDR3: ASSRSQVAGGEDTQY; J: TRBJ2-3; D: TRBD2; V: TRBV4-1
CDR3: ASSPSGVKYWRGNTEAF; J: TRBJ1-1; D: .; V: TRBV18
CDR3: AWTAGKNTEAF; J: TRBJ1-1; D: .; V: TRBV30
CDR3: ASSFYGGEVSYNEQF; J: TRBJ2-1; D: .; V: TRBV5-1
CDR3: ASNTGGGRNNEQF; J: TRBJ2-1; D: .; V: TRBV28
CDR3: SAQGRSSYEQY; J: TRBJ2-7; D: .; V: TRBV29-1
CDR3: ASSLTGASTEAF; J: TRBJ1-1; D: .; V: TRBV6-5
CDR3: ASSVSPAGGPREQF; J: TRBJ2-1; D: TRBD2; V: TRBV6-4
CDR3: ASSLVGGFAGNTIY; J: TRBJ1-3; D: .; V: TRBV5-1
CDR3: ASSLFNRYEQY; J: TRBJ2-7; D: .; V: TRBV28
CDR3: ASAGTGGYEQY; J: TRBJ2-7; D: TRBD1; V: TRBV2
CDR3: ASGWRGGTNTEAF; J: TRBJ1-1; D: TRBD1; V: TRBV5-4
CDR3: ASSSDRVYGYT; J: TRBJ1-2; D: TRBD1; V: TRBV5-4
CDR3: ASSMRNSGNTIY; J: TRBJ1-3; D: .; V: TRBV19
CDR3: ASSDGQGNTEAF; J: TRBJ1-1; D: .; V: TRBV25-1
CDR3: ASSPKTPEPSYNEQF; J: TRBJ2-1; D: .; V: TRBV9
CDR3: ASSPIWSANQPQH; J: TRBJ1-5; D: .; V: TRBV18
CDR3: ASSPYPSVALGALTDTQY; J: TRBJ2-3; D: .; V: TRBV18
CDR3: SVQISGTGPNYGYT; J: TRBJ1-2; D: TRBD1; V: TRBV29-1
CDR3: ASSRQGGYNEQF; J: TRBJ2-1; D: .; V: TRBV19
CDR3: ASSVGTSGDTDTQY; J: TRBJ2-3; D: TRBD2; V: TRBV9
CDR3: ASSLAQGSGNTIY; J: TRBJ1-3; D: .; V: TRBV7-7
CDR3: ASSVGDRGLAGETQY; J: TRBJ2-5; D: TRBD1; V: TRBV9
CDR3: ASSLDPSLSYEQY; J: TRBJ2-7; D: .; V: TRBV5-1
CDR3: ASSSRPRPGSSGANVLT; J: TRBJ2-6; D: .; V: TRBV11-2
CDR3: ASSTDRGYGYT; J: TRBJ1-2; D: TRBD1; V: TRBV5-4
CDR3: SVVILRTGGLGTEAF; J: TRBJ1-1; D: TRBD1; V: TRBV29-1
CDR3: ASSPRTGPWNTIY; J: TRBJ1-3; D: TRBD1; V: TRBV4-2
CDR3: ASSELGRANVLT; J: TRBJ2-6; D: .; V: TRBV2
CDR3: ASSVGQGGGYEQY; J: TRBJ2-7; D: TRBD1; V: TRBV9
CDR3: AWKGSGRTAYEQY; J: TRBJ2-7; D: TRBD2; V: TRBV30
CDR3: ASSLLDRGIEQF; J: TRBJ2-1; D: TRBD1; V: TRBV18
CDR3: ASSLRGQGAYEQY; J: TRBJ2-7; D: TRBD1; V: TRBV27
CDR3: ASSGGGWRNTIY; J: TRBJ1-3; D: .; V: TRBV6-1
CDR3: ASSLGRTNTEAF; J: TRBJ1-1; D: .; V: TRBV5-1
CDR3: ASSLSFIGDRNTEAF; J: TRBJ1-1; D: TRBD1; V: TRBV7-9
CDR3: ASSAKGASTNEKLF; J: TRBJ1-4; D: TRBD1; V: TRBV25-1
CDR3: ASSLPGGWGGYT; J: TRBJ1-2; D: .; V: TRBV28
CDR3: ASSRTGAVNEKLF; J: TRBJ1-4; D: TRBD1; V: TRBV6-5
CDR3: ASSLDQGRGNTIY; J: TRBJ1-3; D: .; V: TRBV5-1
CDR3: ASSARWDSNTEAF; J: TRBJ1-1; D: TRBD1; V: TRBV9
CDR3: ASREDRALPYYEQY; J: TRBJ2-7; D: TRBD1; V: TRBV6-1
CDR3: ASSRGTGSEKLF; J: TRBJ1-4; D: TRBD1; V: TRBV6-5
CDR3: ASNRDRENYGYT; J: TRBJ1-2; D: TRBD1; V: TRBV2
CDR3: ASSPQGYGELF; J: TRBJ2-2; D: .; V: TRBV2
CDR3: ASSEGAYNEKLF; J: TRBJ1-4; D: .; V: TRBV9
CDR3: ASKKTTSTDTQY; J: TRBJ2-3; D: .; V: TRBV6-1
CDR3: ASSSGTKDYGYT; J: TRBJ1-2; D: .; V: TRBV7-6
CDR3: ASSSSRVQSEAF; J: TRBJ1-1; D: .; V: TRBV7-9
CDR3: ASSRRGSSYNEQF; J: TRBJ2-1; D: .; V: TRBV5-1
CDR3: ASSKRALTRGHNEQF; J: TRBJ2-1; D: .; V: TRBV19
CDR3: ASRRRALNEQF; J: TRBJ2-1; D: .; V: TRBV27
CDR3: ASSDGQGRNQPQH; J: TRBJ1-5; D: .; V: TRBV6-1
CDR3: ASKPHPQRDEQF; J: TRBJ2-1; D: .; V: TRBV7-8
CDR3: SVVGLKEKLF; J: TRBJ1-4; D: .; V: TRBV29-1